This entry describes one T cell receptor (beta chain). Clones were read by immunoSEQ multiplex PCR, and TCRdb kept only the in-frame ones, dropping some. The sample holds just under 45,000 clones; 80% to 90% are singletons and the top ten take 3% to 5%. The sample originates from a study of blood T cell repertoires in COVID-19. The germline V gene has CDR1 MNHEY and CDR2 SMNVEV (reference sequence). The V end was cut by 4 bases, the J end by 4 bases, with 8 bases between. CDR3 length: 13 amino acids. This receptor was taken from a man aged 35-49 years with COVID-19, enrolled during active disease. Sequences were obtained from peripheral blood. The V call is TRBV27, the J call TRBJ2-1, with D hard to call. CDR3 loop: CASSSERYNEQFF. CDR3 sequence (DNA): TGTGCCAGCAGTTCGGAGAGGTACAATGAGCAGTTCTTC.